A selection of T cell receptor beta chains follows, all from one sample in a study of blood T cell repertoires in COVID-19. The method was immunoSEQ multiplex PCR; TCRdb's version includes in-frame clones alone and lacks a portion of them. The data contain 200,000 to 300,000 clones, 75% to 90% of them singletons. Sequencing used peripheral blood. These receptors were obtained from a woman aged 40 to 49 who had recovered from COVID-19. The CDR3 runs from the conserved cysteine through the conserved F or W.

TRBV6-5	CASSSGLVYNEQFF
TRBV21-1	CASSKPIQETQYF
TRBV5-4	CASSPRGGGTTYEQYF
TRBV15	CATRKTGGGGYGYTF
TRBV18	CASSPGTGVGEQYF
TRBV5-4	CASRNWAAGHGYTF
TRBV3-1/TRBV3-2	CASSQDLTSGGPDTQYF
TRBV3-1/TRBV3-2	CASSPRDRGSFEQFF
TRBV19	CASTRRAGWTEAFF
TRBV7-7	CASSPTSSGTGELFF
TRBV5-1	CASSLTRSAGGYNEQFF
TRBV30	CAWSVSQETQYF
TRBV4-1	CASSQDLASGGGDTQYF
TRBV9	CASSAQSGGSGYGYTF
TRBV20-1	CSASWQGVRGYTF
TRBV5-1	CASSFGGADTQYF
TRBV5-1	CASSLNRQGFEGYTF
TRBV5-1	CASSGGAVNTEAFF
TRBV10-3	CAIRGQGATNYGYTF
TRBV5-1	CASSLKIGNRQPANYGYTF
TRBV11-1	CASSGGTGKFF
TRBV19	CASSIVGGYSPLHF
TRBV21-1	CASSKGNSPNYGYTF
TRBV2	CASSGPTLTGELFF
TRBV9	CASSVGGSRNQPQHF
TRBV3-1/TRBV3-2	CASSPLRSAEAFF
TRBV28	CASSLGLRDSANTEAFF